This TCR beta chain was sequenced for a study of blood T cell repertoires in COVID-19. This table comes from immunoSEQ multiplex PCR, and its TCRdb copy is limited to in-frame clones, with some not included. This sample has around 250,000 clones; around 80% occur once, and the top ten carry 8.5% to 10%. Sequenced sample: peripheral blood. The sequence derives from a man aged 35 to 55 with active or convalescent COVID-19.

The CDR3 DNA reads TGTGCCAGCAGTTTATCAGGGGGCGGGCAGCCCCAGCATTTT. This translates into CASSLSGGGQPQHF. The V call is TRBV27, the J call TRBJ1-5; 7 bases match TRBD1. With 0 bases clipped from V and 7 bases from J, the junction kept 3 bases outside the gene matches. This CDR3 contains 14 residues. Germline V lookup: CDR1 MNHEY, CDR2 SMNVEV (reference sequence).